This T cell receptor beta chain was identified in a study of tumor-infiltrating lymphocytes in primary liver carcinoma. Regarding this clonotype: The junction shows a germline mismatch at one end, possibly a read error.

Researchers generated TCR beta cDNA from about 460 ng of total RNA, relying on a constant-region primer. Investigators got TCR beta libraries out of three nested multiplex PCR rounds, done with slightly modified ARM-PCR. TRBV1-TRBV30 forward and Cbeta reverse primers drove the first two roughly 9-cycle rounds. Using its own MiXCR run on the multiplex PCR reads, TCRdb lists one record per CDR3 protein. Of 300,000 to 400,000 distinct CDR3 sequences in the sample, roughly 61% were seen once. Extraction also yielded germline DNA, while blood RNA was obtained from unsorted whole blood. This CDR3 has 13 amino acids. CDR1 and CDR2 from the germline V gene are SGHKS and YYEKEE (reference sequence).

The chain recombines TRBV5-5 with TRBJ1-1; D might be TRBD1 (5 bases). The TCR sequence derives from a man aged 35-49 years with primary liver carcinoma and hepatitis B virus infection. Sequencing input: peripheral blood. The CDR3 sequence is CASSVEAGLEDFF. As DNA, the CDR3 is TGTGCCAGCAGCGTGGAAGCAGGGCTTGAAGATTTCTTT.